Below are 27 T cell receptor beta chains sequenced from a single sample in a study of vaccination and CD4 T cells after COVID-19 (dated by TCRdb to between 2021 and 2024). This sample's treatment or condition label indicates: approximately 10-day PBMC culture with coronavirus spike peptide pools or control peptides (ViraFEST assay). Which antigens these TCRs recognize remains unknown. The library was generated by PCR. TCRdb records Illumina iSeq 100 as the sequencer. DNA from cultured CD4+ T cells was subjected to TCR sequencing with the Oncomine TCR Beta short-read assay at the Johns Hopkins FTIC core. TCRdb applied fastp at Q25 and MiXCR to the public reads, then kept only in-frame beta chains. Rows with a matching CDR3 protein are joined into one entry that keeps the most common DNA and genes. This sample holds more than 20,000 distinct CDR3 sequences; roughly 45% were observed only once. Around 6.9% of the sample is in the top ten clones.

Sequencing was performed on CD4+ T cells from blood, cultured in vitro. These receptors were collected from a human donor who had recovered from COVID-19.

V is TRBV4-3 and J is TRBJ2-3, with 9 bases lining up with TRBD2. This CDR3 is built from 16 residues. The J segment lost 3 bases and the V segment lost 0 bases, leaving 4 bases of the junction unmatched. CDR1 and CDR2 from the germline V gene are LGHNA and YSLEER. This CDR3 is CASSQDPTSGTDTQYF. CDR3 nucleotide sequence: TGCGCCAGCAGCCAAGATCCTACTAGCGGGACAGATACGCAGTATTTT.

V usage is TRBV6-4 and J usage is TRBJ2-7; the D gene is possibly TRBD2 (6 bases). The CDR3 covers 12 residues. CDR1 MRHNA and CDR2 SNTAGT come from the germline V gene. With 7 bases removed from V and 1 base from J, the gap between germline ends came to 8 bases. The DNA for the CDR3 is TGTGCCAGCACGGGGGATTCCTACGAGCAGTACTTC. It is translated as CASTGDSYEQYF.

V gene TRBV7-8 combines with J gene TRBJ2-3, with TRBD2 matching 8 bases. CDR3 length equals 14 residues. Germline V lookup: CDR1 SGHVS, CDR2 FQNEAQ. Losses at the gene ends were 4 bases for V and 3 bases for J; bases not matched to a gene: 3. CDR3 bases: TGTGCCAGCAGCTCCTTAGCGGGGACAGATACGCAGTATTTT. This encodes CASSSLAGTDTQYF.

This clonotype has just a few counts. J is TRBJ2-2 and V is TRBV7-9, with D possibly being TRBD2 (6 bases). The CDR3 is 17 residues long. CDR1 SEHNR and CDR2 FQNEAQ come from the germline V gene (reference sequence). Trimming pared 5 bases from V and 6 bases from J, leaving 22 bases between. The CDR3 coding sequence is TGTGCCAGCAGCCTAACTGCAGCCGGACTAAGGGCCGGGGAGCTGTTTTTT. It is translated as CASSLTAAGLRAGELFF.

In this sample, this clonotype turned up a few times. The rearrangement links TRBV15 to TRBJ2-3; D is unclear. This CDR3 region has 12 residues. Germline V gene sequence: CDR1 LNHNV, CDR2 YYDKDF (reference sequence). V gave up 1 base and J gave up 2 bases, with 1 base separating them. CDR3 protein: CATSRATDTQYF. The CDR3 DNA reads as TGTGCCACCAGCAGAGCCACAGATACGCAGTATTTT.

This clonotype was counted a few times. V usage is TRBV14 and J usage is TRBJ1-2; 7 bases align to TRBD1. Germline CDR1 and CDR2: SGHDN and FVKESK. The trim removed 0 bases at V and 4 bases at J, leaving 5 bases unmatched. The CDR3 is made up of 15 amino acids. The CDR3 spells CASSQDRTGVYGYTF. In DNA form, the CDR3 reads TGTGCCAGCAGCCAAGATCGGACAGGAGTCTATGGCTACACCTTC.

The chain couples TRBV10-3 to TRBJ2-1, with TRBD2 matching over 8 bases. Germline trimming cut 7 bases from V and 9 bases from J; bases unmatched to any gene: 2. Germline lookup yields CDR1 ENHRY and CDR2 SYGVKD. The CDR3 loop spans 11 amino acids. The CDR3 coding sequence is TGTGCCATCACCGGGGGGGGTGAGCAGTTCTTC. It is translated as CAITGGGEQFF.

This clonotype was counted only a few times. The chain couples TRBV7-9 to TRBJ1-1; maybe TRBD1 (5 bases). The length of the CDR3 is 17 residues. V was trimmed by 4 bases and J by 0 bases, leaving 18 bases between them. Per germline, CDR1 SEHNR and CDR2 FQNEAQ (reference sequence). For the CDR3, the DNA is TGTGCCAGCAGCTCCCCGGCTGACAGACTACTGAACACTGAAGCTTTCTTT. Protein sequence: CASSSPADRLLNTEAFF.

The chain is built from TRBV6-2 or TRBV6-3 and TRBJ1-1; tentatively, D is TRBD1 (5 bases). Trimming stripped 2 bases from V and 5 bases from J, with 6 bases between. This CDR3 is 12 amino acids long. The germline CDR1 and CDR2 sequences are MNHEY and SVGEGT. The CDR3 coding sequence is TGTGCCAGCAGTTACGGGGGTACTGAAGCTTTCTTT. Translating it yields CASSYGGTEAFF.

This chain uses TRBV29-1 with TRBJ2-7; D is uncertain. The length of the CDR3 is 13 residues. Germline loops: CDR1 SQVTM, CDR2 ANQGSEA. V dropped 6 bases and J dropped 3 bases, with 15 bases sitting between them. The CDR3 nucleotides read TGCAGCGTCGGACGCCGGTTGAACTACGAGCAGTACTTC. Translating gives CSVGRRLNYEQYF.

Only a few counts were recorded for this clonotype. This rearrangement joins TRBV7-2 to TRBJ1-2, with 9 bases matching TRBD1. The trim removed 1 base at V and 5 bases at J, leaving 2 bases unmatched. Looked up from germline, CDR1 is SGHTA and CDR2 is FQGNSA. This CDR3 comprises 14 residues. CDR3 amino acids: CASSLGGQGYGYTF. DNA for the CDR3: TGTGCCAGCAGCTTAGGGGGACAGGGTTATGGCTACACCTTC. The full variable domain, its missing parts supplied by reference TRBV7-2 and TRBJ1-2, is GAGVSQSPSNKVTEKGKDVELRCDPISGHTALYWYRQSLGQGLEFLIYFQGNSAPDKSGLPSDRFSAERTGGSVSTLTIQRTQQEDSAVYLCASSLGGQGYGYTFGSGTRLTVV.

The rearrangement joins TRBV10-3 to TRBJ1-2; TRBD1 matches at 12 bases. V lost 3 bases to trimming and J lost 7 bases; unmatched junction nucleotides: 9. Germline V CDR1 and CDR2: ENHRY, SYGVKD. The length of the CDR3 is 16 residues. CDR3 region: CAISEYRDRGRCGYTF. The CDR3 nucleotides are TGTGCCATCAGTGAATACCGGGACAGGGGGCGATGTGGCTACACCTTC.

The table lists this clonotype with a few counts. J is TRBJ2-5 and V is TRBV7-9; D is ambiguous. Germline V lookup: CDR1 SEHNR, CDR2 FQNEAQ (reference sequence). CDR3 size: 14 residues. Trimming took 1 base from V and 7 from J, leaving 13 bases between them. The CDR3 nucleotides are TGTGCCAGCAGCTTAGGGAGCACCTCTGGGACCCAGTACTTC. This translates into CASSLGSTSGTQYF.

The gene calls are TRBV7-9 and TRBJ1-1; D perhaps matches TRBD1 (5 bases). V was pared by 0 bases and J by 3 bases, with 17 bases between. Germline CDR1 and CDR2: SEHNR and FQNEAQ (reference sequence). The CDR3 sequence is 17 residues long. CDR3: CASSLAIRRDSHTEAFF. DNA for the CDR3: TGTGCCAGCAGCTTAGCAATACGCAGGGATTCGCACACTGAAGCTTTCTTT.

This clonotype was found a few times. The gene calls are TRBV6-2 or TRBV6-3 and TRBJ1-2; no clear D. The CDR3 is 13 residues long. Trimming took off 6 bases at V and 2 bases at J, with 10 bases between the two ends. Germline CDR1 and CDR2: MNHEY and SVGEGT. In nucleotides, the CDR3 is TGTGCCAGCAGCTCCACAGTGAACTATGGCTACACCTTC. Its translation is CASSSTVNYGYTF.

The chain carries TRBV20-1 and TRBJ2-1, with 11 bases matching TRBD2. J gave up 7 bases and V 0 bases, and 2 bases lay outside the gene matches. The V gene's germline CDR1 is DFQATT and CDR2 SNEGSKA (reference sequence). The CDR3 contains 14 residues. CDR3 sequence (DNA): TGCAGTGCTAGAGATAGCGGGGGGGGGAATGAGCAGTTCTTC. It translates to CSARDSGGGNEQFF.

This clonotype was picked up a small number of times. V is TRBV11-3 and J is TRBJ2-5, with D perhaps matching TRBD2 (6 bases). With 6 bases removed from V and 9 bases from J, the gap between germline ends came to 14 bases. CDR1 is SGHNT, CDR2 YENEEA, per germline. This CDR3 is built from 12 residues. The CDR3 bases are TGTGCCAGCAGAGACTGGGGGGAGTCCCAGTACTTC. Translation gives CASRDWGESQYF. Drawing the rest from reference TRBV11-3 and TRBJ2-5, the complete variable domain is EAGVVQSPRYKIIEKKQPVAFWCNPISGHNTLYWYLQNLGQGPELLIRYENEEAVDDSQLPKDRFSAERLKGVDSTLKIQPAELGDSAVYLCASRDWGESQYFGPGTRLLVL.

V gene TRBV6-1 combines with J gene TRBJ2-5; 7 bases map to TRBD1. Germline V gene lookup returns CDR1 MNHNS and CDR2 SASEGT. V lost 2 bases and J lost 2; bases outside the gene matches: 5. The CDR3 runs to 15 residues. The CDR3 nucleotides read TGTGCCAGCAGTGAACGGGACAGAGTTCAAGAGACCCAGTACTTC. It is translated as CASSERDRVQETQYF.

V usage is TRBV28 and J usage is TRBJ2-1, with D unclear. The germline V gene has CDR1 MDHEN and CDR2 SYDVKM. Trimming took off 8 bases at V and 8 bases at J, with 13 bases between the two ends. This CDR3 contains 12 residues. CDR3 protein: CASGVGVDEQFF. As DNA, the CDR3 is TGTGCCAGCGGAGTAGGTGTCGATGAGCAGTTCTTC.

J is TRBJ1-6 and V is TRBV6-1, with D uncertain. Germline values: CDR1 MNHNS, CDR2 SASEGT. V was clipped by 7 bases and J by 7 bases, with 11 bases between them. This CDR3 is built from 13 residues. The CDR3 region is CASTYSWNSPLHF. The CDR3 DNA reads as TGTGCCAGCACCTACAGCTGGAATTCACCCCTCCACTTT.

As for this clonotype: The missing conserved phenylalanine or tryptophan at the end of this CDR3 makes a read error likely. This chain joins TRBV27 and TRBJ2-5; D gene uncertain. Germline assignment: CDR1 MNHEY and CDR2 SMNVEV (reference sequence). The CDR3 consists of 13 residues. V was pared by 3 bases and J by 1 base, with 6 bases between. The CDR3 loop is CASSFRFQETQYL. Here the CDR3 DNA reads TGTGCCAGCAGTTTCCGCTTCCAAGAGACCCAGTACCTC.

V usage is TRBV7-3 and J usage is TRBJ1-6; D is unclear. Trimming pared 2 bases from V and 7 bases from J, leaving 6 bases between. This CDR3 contains 13 residues. Germline V gene sequence: CDR1 SGHTA, CDR2 FQGTGA. The CDR3 coding sequence is TGTGCCAGCAGCTTAGGGCAGAATTCACCCCTCCACTTT. Its protein is CASSLGQNSPLHF.

This clonotype was observed a handful of times. The CDR3 protein is CSATTSGSSNEQFF. DNA for the CDR3: TGCAGTGCTACCACTAGCGGGAGTTCTAATGAGCAGTTCTTC. The chain combines TRBV20-1 with TRBJ2-1, with 11 positions matching TRBD2. After removal of 4 bases from V and 7 bases from J, the junction contained 6 bases not matched to a gene. In germline, CDR1 is DFQATT, CDR2 SNEGSKA (reference sequence). The CDR3 consists of 14 residues.

There are a few counts of this clonotype. This rearrangement joins TRBV11-2 to TRBJ2-5, with TRBD2 as a possible D gene (5 bases). Looked up from germline, CDR1 is SGHAT and CDR2 is FQNNGV. V dropped 6 bases and J dropped 0 bases, with 14 bases sitting between them. The CDR3 totals 15 residues. CDR3 in amino acids: CASSGADWYQETQYF. The CDR3 coding sequence is TGTGCCAGCAGTGGAGCGGACTGGTACCAAGAGACCCAGTACTTC.

CDR3 coding DNA: TGTGCCAGCCGGGACAGCTACACAGATACGCAGTATTTT. It yields the protein CASRDSYTDTQYF. The chain has TRBV5-4 and TRBJ2-3; 7 bases fit TRBD1. Germline CDR1 SGHNT, CDR2 YYREEE (reference sequence). CDR3 length: 13 amino acids. V trimming: 7 bases; J trimming: 2 bases; junction bases outside the gene matches: 4.

This chain joins TRBV27 and TRBJ1-6; D gene uncertain. The CDR3 runs to 13 residues. Between the trimmed V and J ends, which lost 3 bases and 11 bases, there was a span of 11 bases. The germline gives CDR1 MNHEY, CDR2 SMNVEV (reference sequence). The chain's CDR3 is CASSFDREAPLHF. CDR3 nucleotides: TGTGCCAGCAGTTTTGACCGTGAGGCACCCCTCCACTTT.

The CDR3: CSARDPGQGPNYGYTF. In DNA form, the CDR3 reads TGCAGTGCTAGAGACCCGGGACAGGGACCTAACTATGGCTACACCTTC. This chain uses TRBV20-1 with TRBJ1-2; 9 bases line up with TRBD1. Germline V gene data show CDR1 as DFQATT and CDR2 as SNEGSKA (reference sequence). The V segment lost 0 bases and the J segment 0 bases; nucleotides outside the gene matches: 5. The CDR3 is 16 residues long.